The present entry profiles one TCR beta chain with its context. Trimming removed 3 bases from V and 3 bases from J; junction bases left unmatched: 9. The CDR3 spans 16 residues. Germline V gene sequence: CDR1 SGHTA, CDR2 FQGNSA. The data are from a study of T cells in Graves' hyperthyroidism and ophthalmopathy. TCR beta CDR3 sequences were amplified from RNA transcripts. The primer set for the first-round RT-PCR of the TCR CDR3 was HTBI. One entry per CDR3 protein results from TCRdb running MiXCR on the multiplex PCR reads. The sample has 300,000 to 450,000 distinct CDR3 sequences, about 12% seen once. Orbital computed tomography, thyroid ultrasound, serum thyroxine and TRAb, and clinical symptoms together informed the diagnoses.

The chain recombines TRBV7-2 with TRBJ2-3; TRBD2 matches at 7 bases. This TCR came from a woman under 30 with Graves' hyperthyroidism. Sequences were obtained from blood. The CDR3 DNA is TGTGCCAGCAGCTTCGGGGGGTACGGACTAACAGATACGCAGTATTTT. Translating gives CASSFGGYGLTDTQYF.